Below are 22 T cell receptor beta chains sequenced from a single sample in a study of control samples from healthy donors and cancer patients. Assay: immunoSEQ multiplex PCR; the TCRdb copy retains only in-frame clones and omits some. Among roughly 200,000 clones listed, roughly 94% were seen once. Sequencing was performed on blood. The receptor set was obtained from a man aged 45-65 years in good health.

This clone was seen only once. The chain recombines TRBV12-3 or TRBV12-4 with TRBJ1-6; D unresolved. The CDR3 consists of 12 residues. V was clipped by 3 bases and J by 7 bases, with 4 bases between them. CDR3 in amino acids: CASSLENSPLHF. The CDR3 DNA sequence: TGTGCCAGCAGTTTGGAGAATTCACCCCTCCACTTT.

The chain joins TRBV21-1 to TRBJ2-5; the listed D gene, TRBD2, was not tested against the DNA. TRBV21-1 is assigned pseudogene status. The CDR3 covers 13 residues. The CDR3 loop reads CASGRGLQETQYF. CDR3 DNA: TGTGCCAGCGGGAGGGGACTACAAGAGACCCAGTACTTC.

This chain joins TRBV2 and TRBJ1-6, with D perhaps matching TRBD1 (6 bases). This CDR3 has 15 residues. Deletions cut 7 bases from V and 7 bases from J, with 17 bases between. The germline gives CDR1 SNHLY, CDR2 FYNNEI. CDR3 protein: CASIERGASNSPLHF. The CDR3 bases are TGTGCCAGCATCGAGAGGGGGGCGTCGAATTCACCCCTCCACTTT.

The J gene is TRBJ1-5, the V gene TRBV24-1; possibly TRBD1 for D (5 bases). Trimming removed 3 bases at V and 3 bases at J, with 11 bases between. The CDR3 has 15 residues. CDR1 is KGHDR and CDR2 is SFDVKD in the germline V gene. The CDR3 here is CATSDPGRNNQPQHF. DNA of the CDR3: TGTGCCACCAGTGATCCGGGACGCAACAATCAGCCCCAGCATTTT.

This clone was observed once. The chain is built from TRBV27 and TRBJ2-6; 9 nucleotides line up with TRBD1. Unmatched junction bases numbered 6, after V lost 3 bases and J lost 0 bases. The germline V gene encodes CDR1 MNHEY and CDR2 SMNVEV (reference sequence). The CDR3 runs 18 residues. The CDR3 reads CASSLTDRGRSGANVLTF. DNA for the CDR3: TGTGCCAGCAGTTTGACGGACAGGGGACGCTCTGGGGCCAACGTCCTGACTTTC.

About this clone itself: This specimen includes other DNA sequences encoding the same CDR3. The V and J genes are TRBV3-1 (or the pseudogene TRBV3-2) and TRBJ2-3; no definite D call. V lost 1 base, J lost 5 bases, and 1 base lay in between. This CDR3 is 11 amino acids long. Germline V lookup: CDR1 LGHDT, CDR2 YNNKEL (reference sequence). The CDR3, as DNA: TGTGCCAGCAGCCAAGGAGATACGCAGTATTTT. This translates into CASSQGDTQYF.

In this sample, this clone turned up once. V is TRBV11-2 and J is TRBJ2-7; D is ambiguous. Deletions cut 3 bases from V and 1 base from J, with 7 bases between. CDR1 is SGHAT and CDR2 is FQNNGV in the germline V gene. The CDR3 spans 13 residues. CDR3 residues: CASSFVGSYEQYV. The CDR3 coding sequence is TGTGCCAGCAGCTTTGTCGGGTCCTACGAGCAGTACGTC.

This chain connects TRBV5-6 to TRBJ2-3, with D uncertain. Trimming took 0 bases from V and 1 from J, leaving 6 bases between them. Per germline, CDR1 SGHDT and CDR2 YYEEEE. The CDR3 covers 14 residues. The CDR3 coding sequence is TGTGCCAGCAGCTTGGACGGACGCACAGATACGCAGTATTTT. This codes for CASSLDGRTDTQYF.

V usage is TRBV5-4 and J usage is TRBJ1-6, with 7 positions matching TRBD1. Germline V gene lookup returns CDR1 SGHNT and CDR2 YYREEE (reference sequence). The ends lost 3 bases at V and 7 bases at J; junction bases unmatched: 4. The CDR3 sequence is 14 residues long. CDR3 amino acids: CASSSRDSNSPLHF. The CDR3 DNA reads as TGTGCCAGCAGCTCCCGGGACAGCAATTCACCCCTCCACTTT.

The V gene is TRBV4-1, the J gene TRBJ2-1; D remains ambiguous. Trimming stripped 2 bases from V and 3 bases from J, with 11 bases between. Germline V gene data show CDR1 as MGHRA and CDR2 as YSYEKL. This CDR3 has 15 residues. The CDR3 DNA follows: TGCGCCAGCAGCCAAAGACGCTCGTTCTACAATGAGCAGTTCTTC. Translating gives CASSQRRSFYNEQFF.

The gene calls are TRBV19 and TRBJ2-1, with 9 bases aligning to TRBD1. The ends lost 3 bases at V and 2 bases at J; junction bases unmatched: 2. The CDR3 is 15 amino acids. CDR1 LNHDA and CDR2 SQIVND come from the germline V gene (reference sequence). CDR3 nucleotides: TGTGCCAGTAGTATCGGACAGGGGCCCTACAATGAGCAGTTCTTC. Residues: CASSIGQGPYNEQFF.

The J gene is TRBJ2-2, the V gene TRBV5-1; TRBD1 matches 7 bases. The J segment lost 3 bases and the V segment lost 4 bases, leaving 3 bases of the junction unmatched. The CDR3 consists of 14 residues. Germline V gene lookup returns CDR1 SGHRS and CDR2 YFSETQ. DNA for the CDR3: TGCGCCAGCAGCACGGGACAGCACACCGGGGAGCTGTTTTTT. This gives the protein CASSTGQHTGELFF. The whole variable domain, filled in from reference TRBV5-1 and TRBJ2-2, reads KAGVTQTPRYLIKTRGQQVTLSCSPISGHRSVSWYQQTPGQGLQFLFEYFSETQRNKGNFPGRFSGRQFSNSRSEMNVSTLELGDSALYLCASSTGQHTGELFFGEGSRLTVL.

The genes are TRBV3-1 (or the pseudogene TRBV3-2) and TRBJ2-5; 7 bases agree with TRBD2. CDR1 is LGHDT and CDR2 is YNNKEL in the germline V gene (reference sequence). J gave up 4 bases and V 4 bases, and 12 bases lay outside the gene matches. The CDR3 is 16 amino acids. The CDR3 nucleotides read TGTGCCAGCAGCCCCCGGGGCGGTGGACTAGGAGAGACCCAGTACTTC. It translates to CASSPRGGGLGETQYF.

A word on this clone: This CDR3 is also generated by other DNA sequences in the sample. The chain has TRBV6-5 and TRBJ2-5; TRBD1 matches 9 bases. Losses at the gene ends were 8 bases for V and 5 bases for J; bases not matched to a gene: 3. The CDR3 has 12 amino acids. Looked up from germline, CDR1 is MNHEY and CDR2 is SVGAGI. CDR3 coding DNA: TGTGCCAGCCGGGGGACAGGGGAGACCCAGTACTTC. It yields the protein CASRGTGETQYF.

The chain has TRBV6-5 and TRBJ2-7; D perhaps matches TRBD1 (5 bases). This CDR3 is 14 amino acids long. V was shortened by 4 bases and J by 7 bases, with 17 bases between the two germline ends. The V gene's germline CDR1 is MNHEY and CDR2 SVGAGI. CDR3 bases: TGTGCCAGCAGTTGGACACTCTCTGATGAGGAGCAGTACTTC. Translation gives CASSWTLSDEEQYF.

The chain uses TRBV18 and TRBJ1-2, with D perhaps matching TRBD1 (5 bases). V gave up 2 bases and J gave up 7 bases, with 14 bases separating them. CDR1 is KGHSH and CDR2 is LQKENI in the germline V gene. This CDR3 spans 14 amino acids. CDR3 DNA sequence: TGTGCCAGCTCACCAATACAGGCCGTTCTTGGCTACACCTTC. Its protein is CASSPIQAVLGYTF.

The sample holds one count of this clone. The chain joins TRBV5-1 to TRBJ1-1; the D is unclear. Germline CDR1 SGHRS, CDR2 YFSETQ. This CDR3 spans 16 amino acids. Trimming pared 3 bases from V and 2 bases from J, leaving 17 bases between. The CDR3 region has the DNA TGCGCCAGCAGCTCACCCCCCGGATTACCCAACACTGAAGCTTTCTTT. Translation gives CASSSPPGLPNTEAFF.

This clone has only one observation. J is TRBJ1-2 and V is TRBV4-1, with D uncertain. V lost 2 bases, J lost 6 bases, and 4 bases lay in between. The CDR3 totals 11 residues. Germline V lookup: CDR1 MGHRA, CDR2 YSYEKL. The CDR3 spells CASSQLDGYTF. For the CDR3, the DNA is TGCGCCAGCAGCCAACTTGATGGCTACACCTTC.

The V call is TRBV5-1, the J call TRBJ2-6; no clear D gene. The ends were cut back, 4 bases at V and 4 bases at J, with 15 bases in the middle. Germline V CDR1 and CDR2: SGHRS, YFSETQ. This CDR3 contains 16 residues. CDR3: CASSPGPPAGANVLTF. The CDR3 DNA sequence: TGCGCCAGCAGCCCGGGCCCCCCAGCCGGGGCCAACGTCCTGACTTTC.

The chain links TRBV5-1 to TRBJ2-3, with D unclear. Germline assignment: CDR1 SGHRS and CDR2 YFSETQ. The CDR3 length is 15 residues. The germline V and J ends were trimmed by 2 bases and 1 base, with 11 bases remaining between them. The CDR3, as DNA: TGCGCCAGCAGCTTAAACCCTGGGGGCACAGATACGCAGTATTTT. It encodes CASSLNPGGTDTQYF.

The chain employs TRBV28 and TRBJ2-7; TRBD1 might be the D (5 bases). CDR3 length equals 12 residues. Germline V lookup: CDR1 MDHEN, CDR2 SYDVKM. V gave up 2 bases and J gave up 9 bases, with 11 bases separating them. DNA for the CDR3: TGTGCCAGCAGTTTAGGACAAACAGGGCAGTACTTC. Its translation: CASSLGQTGQYF.

The CDR3 nucleotides are TGCGCCAGCCACCGGACAGGGACAGCGAACACCGGGGAGCTGTTTTTT. It encodes CASHRTGTANTGELFF. The rearrangement uses TRBV5-1 and TRBJ2-2, with 8 bases that match TRBD1. Losses at the gene ends were 7 bases for V and 0 bases for J; bases not matched to a gene: 8. The germline gives CDR1 SGHRS, CDR2 YFSETQ. The CDR3 runs 16 residues.